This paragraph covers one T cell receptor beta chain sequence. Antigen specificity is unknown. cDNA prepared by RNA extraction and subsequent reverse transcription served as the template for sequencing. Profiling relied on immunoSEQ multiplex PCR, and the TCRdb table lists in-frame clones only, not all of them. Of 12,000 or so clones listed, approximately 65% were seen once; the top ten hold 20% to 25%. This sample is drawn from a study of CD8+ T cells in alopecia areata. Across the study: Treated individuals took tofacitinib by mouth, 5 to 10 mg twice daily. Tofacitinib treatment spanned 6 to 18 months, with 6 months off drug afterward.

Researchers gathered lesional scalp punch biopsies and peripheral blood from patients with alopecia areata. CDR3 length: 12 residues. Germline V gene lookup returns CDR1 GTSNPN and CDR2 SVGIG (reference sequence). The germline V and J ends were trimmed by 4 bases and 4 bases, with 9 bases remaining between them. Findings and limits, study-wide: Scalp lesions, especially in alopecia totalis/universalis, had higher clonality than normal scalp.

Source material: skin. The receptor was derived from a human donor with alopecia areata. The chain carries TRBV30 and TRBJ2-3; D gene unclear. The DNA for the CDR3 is TGTGCCTGGAATGGTGGGGCAGATACGCAGTATTTT. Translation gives CAWNGGADTQYF.